This entry lists 14 T cell receptor beta chains sequenced from one sample in a study of cytomegalovirus exposure and HLA in healthy donors. 60 Vbeta and 13 Jbeta primers were used in PCR. TCRdb's copy holds only in-frame clones and misses some; the assay was immunoSEQ multiplex PCR. Its table lists 130,000 or so clones. The sample taken for sequencing was PBMCs. The receptors here all came from a woman in her thirties or forties in good health and CMV-seronegative.

The rearrangement joins TRBV5-8 to TRBJ1-3, with 8 bases that match TRBD1. Germline V gene sequence: CDR1 SGHTS, CDR2 YDEGEE. This CDR3 contains 15 residues. With V trimmed by 0 bases and J by 2 bases, 1 base remained unmatched. Here the CDR3 reads CASSLGTGTGNTIYF. As DNA, the CDR3 is TGTGCCAGCAGCTTGGGGACAGGGACTGGAAACACCATATATTTT.

J is TRBJ1-2 and V is TRBV7-2, with 7 positions matching TRBD1. Looked up from germline, CDR1 is SGHTA and CDR2 is FQGNSA. There are 14 residues in the CDR3. The junction had 6 bases not matched to a gene; V was cut back by 7 bases and J by 1 base. CDR3 loop: CASTYGTVNYGYTF. CDR3 sequence (DNA): TGTGCCAGCACATACGGGACAGTTAACTATGGCTACACCTTC.

V usage is TRBV7-2 and J usage is TRBJ1-6; TRBD1 agrees at 8 bases. The V segment lost 6 bases and the J segment 7 bases; nucleotides outside the gene matches: 14. This CDR3 is 17 amino acids long. Germline CDR1 SGHTA, CDR2 FQGNSA. CDR3 bases: TGTGCCAGCAGGTATCCAGATACAGGGGGACCGAATTCACCCCTCCACTTT. This sequence encodes CASRYPDTGGPNSPLHF.

The chain is built from TRBV9 and TRBJ2-3, with D possibly TRBD1 on 6 matching bases. The V gene's germline CDR1 is SGDLS and CDR2 YYNGEE. CDR3 length equals 14 residues. Trimming left V 0 bases short and J 4 bases short, with 9 bases between. CDR3 region: CASSVVEGADTQYF. CDR3 DNA: TGTGCCAGCAGCGTAGTTGAGGGGGCAGATACGCAGTATTTT.

This CDR3 is CAINEQGGADTQYF. The CDR3 DNA is TGTGCCATCAACGAACAGGGGGGGGCAGATACGCAGTATTTT. The chain uses TRBV10-3 and TRBJ2-3; TRBD1 is a possible D gene (8 bases). Germline-derived CDR1 and CDR2 are ENHRY and SYGVKD. V dropped 7 bases and J dropped 4 bases, with 15 bases sitting between them. The CDR3 extends over 14 amino acids.

The chain has TRBV9 and TRBJ1-2; 10 bases are a match to TRBD1. The CDR3 has 13 residues. From germline, CDR1 is SGDLS and CDR2 YYNGEE. V shed 4 bases and J 8 bases; nucleotides not matched to a gene: 5. Here the CDR3 reads CASSLGTGDGYTF. CDR3 DNA sequence: TGTGCCAGCAGCCTAGGGACAGGGGACGGCTACACCTTC.

This chain connects TRBV28 to TRBJ1-3; TRBD1 aligns across 7 bases. J lost 0 bases, V lost 2 bases, and 7 bases had no gene match. CDR3 length: 17 residues. Germline V lookup: CDR1 MDHEN, CDR2 SYDVKM. CDR3 residues: CASSLRQGYSSGNTIYF. The CDR3 bases are TGTGCCAGCAGTTTACGACAGGGCTATAGCTCTGGAAACACCATATATTTT.

The CDR3 sequence is CASSPSRTGYEQYF. Written as DNA, the CDR3 is TGTGCCAGCAGCCCCAGTAGGACAGGTTACGAGCAGTACTTC. The rearrangement uses TRBV4-2 and TRBJ2-7; TRBD1 agrees at 7 bases. CDR1 is LGHNA, CDR2 YNFKEQ, per germline. Unmatched junction bases numbered 7, after V lost 4 bases and J lost 4 bases. CDR3 length: 14 amino acids.

The CDR3 here is CASSPLPAASSGANVLTF. Here the CDR3 DNA reads TGTGCCAGCTCACCTCTCCCGGCGGCTAGCTCTGGGGCCAACGTCCTGACTTTC. The chain employs TRBV18 and TRBJ2-6; D gene unclear. The CDR3 spans 18 residues. From germline, CDR1 is KGHSH and CDR2 LQKENI. Trimming took 3 bases from V and 0 from J, leaving 15 bases between them.

The chain recombines TRBV27 with TRBJ2-7; TRBD2 matches at 11 bases. With V trimmed by 3 bases and J by 1 base, 5 bases remained unmatched. The CDR3 is 16 amino acids. In germline, CDR1 is MNHEY, CDR2 SMNVEV (reference sequence). CDR3 nucleotide sequence: TGTGCCAGCAGTTTTTCCGGGACTAGCGGTTCCTACGAGCAGTACTTC. This sequence encodes CASSFSGTSGSYEQYF.

This rearrangement joins TRBV5-1 to TRBJ1-1; possible D gene TRBD1, 5 bases. V was pared by 1 base and J by 5 bases, with 12 bases between. CDR1 SGHRS and CDR2 YFSETQ come from the germline V gene. There are 14 residues in the CDR3. The CDR3 here is CASSLMREGTEAFF. The DNA for the CDR3 is TGCGCCAGCAGCTTGATGAGGGAGGGGACTGAAGCTTTCTTT.

The chain carries TRBV5-1 and TRBJ1-4; no reliable D call. The germline CDR1 and CDR2 sequences are SGHRS and YFSETQ. V was trimmed by 4 bases and J by 8 bases, leaving 15 bases between them. The CDR3 length is 14 residues. CDR3 bases: TGCGCCAGCAGCCCGGAGGGCGCCGAAGAAAAACTGTTTTTT. Its protein is CASSPEGAEEKLFF.

The V call is TRBV6-6, the J call TRBJ1-6, with 7 bases that match TRBD1. V gave up 6 bases and J gave up 7 bases; unmatched junction bases: 9. CDR3 length: 15 residues. Germline CDR1 reads MNHNY; CDR2 reads SVGAGI (reference sequence). This CDR3 is CASRILQGWNSPLHF. As DNA, the CDR3 is TGTGCCAGCAGAATACTACAGGGGTGGAATTCACCCCTCCACTTT.

On this clone itself: Germline is not matched at one junction end, which may reflect a read error. V gene TRBV4-1 combines with J gene TRBJ1-4, with TRBD1 as a possible D gene (6 bases). The CDR3 contains 15 residues. From germline, CDR1 is MGHRA and CDR2 YSYEKL. CDR3 in amino acids: CASRQVGPRGEKLFF. CDR3 bases: TGCGCCAGCAGGCAAGTGGGCCCCAGGGGCGAAAAACTGTTTTTT.